The 28 T cell receptor beta chains below come from one sample, sequenced in a study of response to subunit inactivated influenza vaccine. MiXCR, applied by TCRdb to the RT-PCR reads, yields one record per CDR3 protein. The table has 180,000 or so distinct CDR3 sequences, roughly 12% seen once. The same sample was also used in a study of T cells expressing NK-cell markers. This second report adds: Synthesis of TCR beta cDNA relied on 5'RACE template switching carrying UMIs.

The sequencing used CD8+ T cells sorted from PBMCs, collected approximately 13 days after vaccination. The receptor set was obtained from a man between 45 and 60 years old who received an inactivated influenza vaccine.

As concerns this clonotype: Compared with germline, one end of the junction differs, possibly owing to a read error. The rearrangement uses TRBV20-1 and TRBJ1-3; D gene ambiguous. This CDR3 has 14 residues. In germline, CDR1 is DFQATT, CDR2 SNEGSKA (reference sequence). The CDR3: CSARDYMEGNTIYF. In nucleotides, the CDR3 is TGCAGTGCGAGAGATTACATGGAAGGAAACACCATATATTTT.

A few counts support this clonotype. The chain couples TRBV11-2 to TRBJ2-1, with 9 bases identical to TRBD2. Germline V gives CDR1 SGHAT, CDR2 FQNNGV. After removal of 7 bases from V and 2 bases from J, the junction contained 6 bases not matched to a gene. CDR3 length: 15 amino acids. The CDR3 reads CASTPQRGAYNEQFF. CDR3 DNA: TGTGCCAGCACCCCACAGCGGGGGGCCTACAATGAGCAGTTCTTC.

CDR3 loop: CASSFSSGTQYF. In DNA form, the CDR3 reads TGTGCCAGCAGCTTCTCTAGTGGCACGCAGTATTTT. The chain is built from TRBV11-3 and TRBJ2-3; D unresolved. This CDR3 spans 12 amino acids. Trimming stripped 3 bases from V and 9 bases from J, with 10 bases between. Looked up from germline, CDR1 is SGHNT and CDR2 is YENEEA.

The chain has TRBV7-2 and TRBJ1-6; D not resolved. Germline values: CDR1 SGHTA, CDR2 FQGNSA. The CDR3 runs 14 residues. V gave up 0 bases and J gave up 7 bases, with 7 bases separating them. In DNA, the CDR3 is TGTGCCAGCAGCTTAGCCTTTCTCAATTCACCCCTCCACTTT. Its protein product is CASSLAFLNSPLHF.

This clonotype was found many times. This chain uses TRBV7-6 with TRBJ2-3; D remains ambiguous. The germline V gene has CDR1 SGHVS and CDR2 FNYEAQ. Trimming removed 4 bases at V and 3 bases at J, with 8 bases between. The CDR3 contains 13 residues. The CDR3 is CASSSLKTDTQYF. The CDR3 DNA follows: TGTGCCAGCAGCTCACTTAAAACAGATACGCAGTATTTT.

The table lists this clonotype with a few counts. The chain's CDR3 is CASSLNTGIETQYF. The DNA for the CDR3 is TGTGCCAGCAGCTTAAATACTGGCATCGAGACCCAGTACTTC. J is TRBJ2-5 and V is TRBV13; D gene unclear. Looked up from germline, CDR1 is PRHDT and CDR2 is FYEKMQ (reference sequence). The CDR3 has 14 amino acids. Trimming pared 2 bases from V and 5 bases from J, leaving 12 bases between.

This clonotype was seen more than once but under ten times. The chain has TRBV2 and TRBJ2-2; 8 nucleotides line up with TRBD2. The J segment lost 3 bases and the V segment lost 3 bases, leaving 3 bases of the junction unmatched. This CDR3 region has 15 residues. Looked up from germline, CDR1 is SNHLY and CDR2 is FYNNEI. The CDR3 region is CASSDSGTHTGELFF. CDR3 sequence (DNA): TGTGCCAGCAGTGATAGCGGGACCCACACCGGGGAGCTGTTTTTT.

The chain joins TRBV4-3 to TRBJ2-7; 9 nucleotides line up with TRBD1. Germline-derived CDR1 and CDR2 are LGHNA and YSLEER. V trimming: 0 bases; J trimming: 5 bases; junction bases outside the gene matches: 14. This CDR3 has 18 amino acids. The DNA of the CDR3 is TGCGCCAGCAGCCAAGAAAGCGTCTTTGGGACAGGGTTCAACGAGCAGTACTTC. It translates to CASSQESVFGTGFNEQYF.

J is TRBJ2-7 and V is TRBV20-1, with D possibly being TRBD2 (5 bases). The CDR3 is made up of 13 amino acids. Germline V gene lookup returns CDR1 DFQATT and CDR2 SNEGSKA (reference sequence). Trimming shortened V by 3 bases and J by 3 bases, and 12 bases separated the two germline ends. The CDR3 is CSASFGLDYEQYF. CDR3 nucleotides: TGCAGTGCTAGCTTCGGACTTGACTACGAGCAGTACTTC.

This sequence joins TRBV14 and TRBJ2-7; weak D call: TRBD2 (6 bases). CDR1 is SGHDN, CDR2 FVKESK, per germline. Trimming took 1 base from V and 0 from J, leaving 16 bases between them. The CDR3 spans 17 residues. As DNA, the CDR3 is TGTGCCAGCAGCCAAGGCACTCGGGACTTTAGCTCCTACGAGCAGTACTTC. Encoded protein: CASSQGTRDFSSYEQYF. The entire variable domain, with the rest obtained from reference TRBV14 and TRBJ2-7, is as follows: EAGVTQFPSHSVIEKGQTVTLRCDPISGHDNLYWYRRVMGKEIKFLLHFVKESKQDESGMPNNRFLAERTGGTYSTLKVQPAELEDSGVYFCASSQGTRDFSSYEQYFGPGTRLTVT.

Only a few counts were recorded for this clonotype. This chain connects TRBV12-3 or TRBV12-4 to TRBJ2-1; 7 nucleotides match TRBD2. The CDR3 extends over 15 amino acids. J gave up 4 bases and V 6 bases, and 9 bases lay outside the gene matches. The CDR3 DNA reads TGTGCCAGCAGCCCCGGGGCTAGCGGTTACAATGAGCAGTTCTTC. Its translation: CASSPGASGYNEQFF.

V and J are TRBV25-1 and TRBJ2-1, with 8 bases fitting TRBD2. The ends lost 6 bases at V and 4 bases at J; junction bases unmatched: 5. The CDR3 spans 14 residues. Germline V lookup: CDR1 MGHDK, CDR2 SYGVNS. The CDR3 sequence: CASREAGEYNEQFF. The CDR3 DNA reads TGTGCCAGCAGGGAAGCGGGAGAGTACAATGAGCAGTTCTTC. Variable domain in full (rest from reference TRBV25-1 and TRBJ2-1): EADIYQTPRYLVIGTGKKITLECSQTMGHDKMYWYQQDPGMELHLIHYSYGVNSTEKGDLSSESTVSRIRTEHFPLTLESARPSHTSQYLCASREAGEYNEQFFGPGTRLTVL.

This clonotype was recorded at least ten times. This chain links TRBV4-1 with TRBJ2-2, with D perhaps matching TRBD2 (6 bases). Trimming left V 1 base short and J 1 base short, with 10 bases between. From germline, CDR1 is MGHRA and CDR2 YSYEKL. The CDR3 is made up of 16 amino acids. CDR3 DNA sequence: TGCGCCAGCAGCCAAGCGGCGGGAAGGAACACCGGGGAGCTGTTTTTT. It is translated as CASSQAAGRNTGELFF.

There are a few counts of this clonotype. The V call is TRBV7-6, the J call TRBJ2-7; 11 bases line up with TRBD2. Trimming at V came to 6 bases and at J to 0 bases, leaving 7 bases not matched to a gene. CDR3 length: 16 residues. The germline CDR1 and CDR2 sequences are SGHVS and FNYEAQ. The CDR3 region is CASSPRTSGSSYEQYF. The CDR3 DNA reads TGTGCCAGCAGTCCTCGAACTAGCGGGAGCTCCTACGAGCAGTACTTC.

Ten or more counts support this clonotype. The chain recombines TRBV29-1 with TRBJ1-5, with a weak D call TRBD1 (6 bases). The CDR3 sequence is 14 residues long. Germline V gives CDR1 SQVTM, CDR2 ANQGSEA. Trimming removed 4 bases from V and 3 bases from J, with 13 bases in between. The CDR3 protein is CSVGLGTHNQPQHF. The CDR3 DNA reads as TGCAGCGTTGGCCTAGGGACACACAATCAGCCCCAGCATTTT.

This clonotype has more than one count but fewer than ten. J is TRBJ1-5 and V is TRBV12-3 or TRBV12-4; possibly TRBD1 for D (5 bases). This CDR3 contains 15 residues. V gave up 4 bases and J gave up 4 bases, with 14 bases separating them. CDR3 region: CASSSSGRGNQPQHF. The CDR3 DNA is TGTGCCAGCAGTTCCTCGGGGCGGGGGAATCAGCCCCAGCATTTT.

At least ten counts were recorded for this clonotype. This sequence joins TRBV7-2 and TRBJ2-3; TRBD2 matches at 8 bases. V dropped 7 bases and J dropped 0; count of bases not matched to a gene: 9. Germline V gives CDR1 SGHTA, CDR2 FQGNSA. The CDR3 consists of 16 residues. CDR3 nucleotides: TGTGCCAGCACCCCTAGGACTAGCAGAAGCACAGATACGCAGTATTTT. Residues: CASTPRTSRSTDTQYF. The whole variable domain, filled in from reference TRBV7-2 and TRBJ2-3, reads GAGVSQSPSNKVTEKGKDVELRCDPISGHTALYWYRQSLGQGLEFLIYFQGNSAPDKSGLPSDRFSAERTGGSVSTLTIQRTQQEDSAVYLCASTPRTSRSTDTQYFGPGTRLTVL.

There are a few counts of this clonotype. The chain employs TRBV30 and TRBJ2-1, with D possibly matching TRBD2 (6 bases). This CDR3 region has 11 residues. Per germline, CDR1 GTSNPN and CDR2 SVGIG (reference sequence). V lost 3 bases, J lost 7 bases, and 7 bases lay in between. The CDR3 protein is CAWRRGNEQFF. The CDR3 DNA is TGTGCCTGGAGACGGGGGAATGAGCAGTTCTTC. The whole variable domain, remainder taken from reference TRBV30 and TRBJ2-1, is SQTIHQWPATLVQPVGSPLSLECTVEGTSNPNLYWYRQAAGRGLQLLFYSVGIGQISSEVPQNLSASRPQDRQFILSSKKLLLSDSGFYLCAWRRGNEQFFGPGTRLTVL.

The V gene is TRBV23-1, the J gene TRBJ1-5; D perhaps matches TRBD1 (5 bases). TRBV23-1 is placed among ORFs of uncertain function. This CDR3 is 15 amino acids long. Trimming removed 2 bases from V and 7 bases from J, with 15 bases in between. CDR3 nucleotides: TGCGCCAGCAGTCAAGGCCAAGGGGCAGGGCAGCCCCAGCATTTT. Protein product: CASSQGQGAGQPQHF.

This clonotype was seen at least ten times. V gene TRBV25-1 combines with J gene TRBJ2-1; weak D call: TRBD1 (6 bases). Germline CDR1 is MGHDK and CDR2 is SYGVNS. The CDR3 runs 13 residues. V was shortened by 10 bases and J by 4 bases, with 14 bases between the two germline ends. CDR3 loop: CATAETGYNEQFF. In DNA, the CDR3 is TGTGCCACCGCCGAGACAGGATACAATGAGCAGTTCTTC.

This clonotype was picked up a small number of times. V and J are TRBV9 and TRBJ2-2; 8 nucleotides agree with TRBD2. The J segment lost 4 bases and the V segment lost 2 bases, leaving 7 bases of the junction unmatched. CDR1 and CDR2 (germline): SGDLS, YYNGEE. This CDR3 has 16 residues. CDR3 amino acids: CASSVAGLVGTGELFF. The CDR3 region has the DNA TGTGCCAGCAGCGTCGCGGGACTAGTTGGCACCGGGGAGCTGTTTTTT.

In this sample, this clonotype turned up a few times. The genes are TRBV7-9 and TRBJ1-4; 7 nucleotides line up with TRBD1. Germline-derived CDR1 and CDR2 are SEHNR and FQNEAQ (reference sequence). V was pared by 1 base and J by 6 bases, with 8 bases of the junction left unmatched. This CDR3 comprises 16 residues. CDR3 amino acids: CASSLGDSAYHEKLFF. The CDR3 DNA reads TGTGCCAGCAGCTTAGGGGACAGCGCTTACCATGAAAAACTGTTTTTT.

This clonotype was counted between two and nine times. The V call is TRBV4-3, the J call TRBJ2-2; 7 bases are a match to TRBD1. This CDR3 comprises 14 residues. Germline V gives CDR1 LGHNA, CDR2 YSLEER. V lost 4 bases to trimming and J lost 2 bases; unmatched junction nucleotides: 1. The CDR3 nucleotides are TGCGCCAGCAGCCGACAGGGAAACACCGGGGAGCTGTTTTTT. It translates to CASSRQGNTGELFF.

V is TRBV11-2 and J is TRBJ1-4; D is perhaps TRBD1 (6 bases). V was trimmed by 3 bases and J by 0 bases, leaving 17 bases between them. The CDR3 is 18 amino acids. CDR1 is SGHAT and CDR2 is FQNNGV in the germline V gene. The CDR3 DNA follows: TGTGCCAGCAGCTTTAGGGCCCAGGGGCCCGCAACTAATGAAAAACTGTTTTTT. Amino acid sequence: CASSFRAQGPATNEKLFF.

The V gene is TRBV6-2 or TRBV6-3, the J gene TRBJ1-1, with D unclear. The V end was cut by 6 bases, the J end by 5 bases, with 16 bases between. There are 14 residues in the CDR3. Germline CDR1 and CDR2: MNHEY and SVGEGT. CDR3 coding DNA: TGTGCCAGCAGAACTGAATTAGGAGGGACTGAAGCTTTCTTT. Amino acid sequence: CASRTELGGTEAFF.

This clonotype turned up a few times. The chain uses TRBV20-1 and TRBJ2-1; tentatively, D is TRBD1 (5 bases). This CDR3 comprises 15 residues. CDR1 and CDR2 (germline): DFQATT, SNEGSKA (reference sequence). Trimming removed 0 bases at V and 6 bases at J, with 15 bases between. CDR3 DNA sequence: TGCAGTGCTAGAGATCCAGGAACAGGCGGCAATGAGCAGTTCTTC. It codes for CSARDPGTGGNEQFF.

The chain employs TRBV4-1 and TRBJ2-1; D ambiguous. Looked up from germline, CDR1 is MGHRA and CDR2 is YSYEKL. Trimming pared 2 bases from V and 4 bases from J, leaving 6 bases between. This CDR3 region has 13 residues. CDR3: CASSQKSYNEQFF. DNA for the CDR3: TGCGCCAGCAGCCAAAAGAGTTACAATGAGCAGTTCTTC.

This clonotype was counted a few times. The chain recombines TRBV5-1 with TRBJ1-1; tentatively, D is TRBD1 (5 bases). CDR3 length: 14 amino acids. The V gene's germline CDR1 is SGHRS and CDR2 YFSETQ. V was shortened by 0 bases and J by 1 base, with 7 bases between the two germline ends. In DNA form, the CDR3 reads TGCGCCAGCAGCTTGGCCCAGGGGAACACTGAAGCTTTCTTT. Its protein is CASSLAQGNTEAFF.